The 32 T cell receptor beta chains listed next were all sequenced from one sample in a study of T cell repertoires in cytomegalovirus infection. TCRdb reprocessed the reads with MiXCR, giving one entry per CDR3 protein. The profile covers about 400,000 distinct CDR3 sequences, with around 18% appearing a single time and approximately 10% taken by the ten largest. Sequencing was done on a sample of PBMCs. The receptors stem from a human donor in good health (CMV status not recorded). Some clones in this sample may be carry-over from other donors' samples.

CDR3 DNA sequence: TGCGCCAGCAGCCATCTCAGCACCTACGAGCAGTACTTC. Translation: CASSHLSTYEQYF. V usage is TRBV4-1 and J usage is TRBJ2-7, with D hard to call. Deletions cut 3 bases from V and 2 bases from J, with 8 bases between. Per the germline V gene, CDR1 is MGHRA and CDR2 is YSYEKL. This CDR3 comprises 13 residues.

The chain employs TRBV2 and TRBJ2-1; 10 nucleotides agree with TRBD2. In germline, CDR1 is SNHLY, CDR2 FYNNEI. The CDR3 length is 15 residues. V was clipped by 1 base and J by 7 bases; unmatched bases: 4. The CDR3 loop reads CASSEGLAGANEQFF. CDR3 bases: TGTGCCAGCAGTGAAGGTCTAGCGGGAGCTAATGAGCAGTTCTTC.

This clonotype was recorded many times. The rearrangement uses TRBV6-2 or TRBV6-3 and TRBJ1-1; 8 bases fit TRBD1. The CDR3 runs 14 residues. In germline, CDR1 is MNHEY, CDR2 SVGEGT. V shed 2 bases and J 3 bases; nucleotides not matched to a gene: 2. The DNA for the CDR3 is TGTGCCAGCAGTTACACAGGGGGGTACACTGAAGCTTTCTTT. Its protein product is CASSYTGGYTEAFF.

For the CDR3, the DNA is TGCAGTGCTAGATCGGTTAGCGGGGCCGAGACCCAGTACTTC. Translating gives CSARSVSGAETQYF. The chain combines TRBV20-1 with TRBJ2-5; 8 bases match TRBD2. The CDR3 consists of 14 residues. With 2 bases clipped from V and 5 bases from J, the junction kept 7 bases outside the gene matches. Per germline, CDR1 DFQATT and CDR2 SNEGSKA (reference sequence).

Concerning this clonotype itself: One end of the junction does not line up with germline, which may come from a read error. The chain joins TRBV6-1 to TRBJ1-1; D is undetermined. Germline V lookup: CDR1 MNHNS, CDR2 SASEGT. This CDR3 is 13 amino acids long. The CDR3 region is CACSEAGGTEAFF. The CDR3 nucleotides read TGTGCCTGCAGTGAAGCGGGTGGGACTGAAGCTTTCTTT.

The V call is TRBV6-6, the J call TRBJ1-1, with D unclear. CDR3 length: 12 residues. V lost 8 bases and J lost 0, with 7 bases in between. Germline V lookup: CDR1 MNHNY, CDR2 SVGAGI (reference sequence). The CDR3 coding sequence is TGTGCCAGCTCCGGGGTGAACACTGAAGCTTTCTTT. It is translated as CASSGVNTEAFF.

Of note for this clonotype: Given a much more abundant clone one base away, this may be a read error. The gene calls are TRBV6-5 and TRBJ1-6; no clear D. Germline CDR1 reads MNHEY; CDR2 reads SVGAGI. The CDR3 sequence is 16 residues long. The CDR3 is CASSYSKGSYNSPLQF. The CDR3 DNA reads TGTGCCAGCAGTTACTCGAAGGGCTCCTATAATTCACCCCTCCAATTT.

This clonotype has more than one count but fewer than ten. The CDR3 DNA reads TGCAGTGCTAGCGAGGGACAGGAGGCCTATGGCTACACCTTC. The encoded protein is CSASEGQEAYGYTF. This chain links TRBV20-1 with TRBJ1-2; 8 nucleotides match TRBD1. The CDR3 covers 14 residues. The V gene's germline CDR1 is DFQATT and CDR2 SNEGSKA (reference sequence). Germline trimming cut 3 bases from V and 4 bases from J; bases unmatched to any gene: 7.

The rearrangement joins TRBV20-1 to TRBJ2-3; the match to TRBD2 covers 12 bases. The CDR3 totals 16 residues. V lost 2 bases to trimming and J lost 3 bases; unmatched junction nucleotides: 6. Germline CDR1 and CDR2: DFQATT and SNEGSKA (reference sequence). CDR3 nucleotide sequence: TGCAGTGCTAGACCCTGGACTAGCGGGGTTACAGATACGCAGTATTTT. It translates to CSARPWTSGVTDTQYF.

This clonotype was counted a few times. The V gene is TRBV7-9, the J gene TRBJ2-7; D is possibly TRBD1 (6 bases). Trimming took 1 base from V and 4 from J, leaving 8 bases between them. The germline CDR1 and CDR2 sequences are SEHNR and FQNEAQ (reference sequence). CDR3 length equals 13 residues. The CDR3 sequence is CASSLVGQYEQYF. The CDR3 DNA follows: TGTGCCAGCAGCTTAGTGGGACAATACGAGCAGTACTTC.

This clonotype was counted ten times or more. The CDR3 DNA reads as TGTGCCAGCAGCTTAGCCGACACTGGAAACACCATATATTTT. This translates into CASSLADTGNTIYF. The rearrangement uses TRBV7-8 and TRBJ1-3; D call uncertain. CDR1 and CDR2 from the germline V gene are SGHVS and FQNEAQ. The CDR3 totals 14 residues. The V end lost 0 bases, the J end lost 2 bases, and 5 bases lay between the germline ends.

V and J are TRBV28 and TRBJ1-4; D perhaps matches TRBD1 (6 bases). V lost 6 bases and J lost 14, with 13 bases in between. The CDR3 is made up of 11 amino acids. Germline loops: CDR1 MDHEN, CDR2 SYDVKM. The CDR3 DNA reads as TGTGCCAGCAGGGGGACAATCGGGCTGTTTTTT. This encodes CASRGTIGLFF.

This clonotype was observed many times. The J gene is TRBJ2-7, the V gene TRBV7-8, with D perhaps given as TRBD1 or TRBD2 (5 bases each). CDR1 is SGHVS and CDR2 is FQNEAQ in the germline V gene. Trimming stripped 5 bases from V and 2 bases from J, with 19 bases between. The CDR3 extends over 16 amino acids. The DNA of the CDR3 is TGTGCCAGCAGCCCAGAGGGGTTCGGAGTCCCCTACGAGCAGTACTTC. Protein product: CASSPEGFGVPYEQYF.

This clonotype was found a few times. This rearrangement joins TRBV15 to TRBJ1-1; TRBD1 might be the D (5 bases). Germline assignment: CDR1 LNHNV and CDR2 YYDKDF (reference sequence). The V end lost 2 bases, the J end lost 5 bases, and 21 bases lay between the germline ends. The CDR3 spans 17 residues. CDR3: CATSRPLGGSRATEAFF. The CDR3 DNA reads TGTGCCACCAGCAGACCCCTGGGAGGTAGCAGGGCGACTGAAGCTTTCTTT.

This chain joins TRBV20-1 and TRBJ1-5, with a weak D call TRBD1 (6 bases). The CDR3 has 16 residues. Per germline, CDR1 DFQATT and CDR2 SNEGSKA (reference sequence). With 6 bases removed from V and 6 bases from J, the gap between germline ends came to 24 bases. This CDR3 reads CSANQGSGGVGQPQHF. For the CDR3, the DNA is TGCAGTGCCAACCAGGGGTCCGGTGGGGTTGGTCAGCCCCAGCATTTT.

A few counts support this clonotype. The J gene is TRBJ2-3, the V gene TRBV27; a possible D gene is TRBD2 (5 bases). Germline-derived CDR1 and CDR2 are MNHEY and SMNVEV (reference sequence). The CDR3 length is 16 residues. The V end lost 6 bases, the J end lost 3 bases, and 19 bases lay between the germline ends. The CDR3 DNA sequence: TGTGCCAGCAGCCAGACGGCGAGGGTTAGGACAGATACGCAGTATTTT. It specifies CASSQTARVRTDTQYF.

This clonotype was seen at least ten times. The V and J genes are TRBV7-8 and TRBJ2-3; TRBD1 matches at 8 bases. Trimming took 5 bases from V and 3 from J; bases not matched to a gene: 7. The CDR3 is made up of 15 amino acids. Per the germline V gene, CDR1 is SGHVS and CDR2 is FQNEAQ. CDR3 in amino acids: CASSGAGGWTDTQYF. CDR3 bases: TGTGCCAGCAGCGGGGCAGGGGGCTGGACAGATACGCAGTATTTT.

This clonotype has just a few counts. This chain connects TRBV2 to TRBJ2-5; 7 nucleotides align to TRBD2. Germline loops: CDR1 SNHLY, CDR2 FYNNEI. There are 12 residues in the CDR3. Losses at the gene ends were 8 bases for V and 5 bases for J; bases not matched to a gene: 5. Here the CDR3 reads CASAPGRETQYF. The CDR3 DNA is TGTGCCAGCGCCCCCGGGAGGGAGACCCAGTACTTC.

This clonotype has at least ten counts. This rearrangement joins TRBV7-2 to TRBJ2-7, with D perhaps TRBD2 (5 bases). Trimming shortened V by 2 bases and J by 7 bases, and 12 bases separated the two germline ends. Germline V lookup: CDR1 SGHTA, CDR2 FQGNSA. The CDR3 totals 13 residues. The CDR3 nucleotides read TGTGCCAGCAGCTTAAGGACGGGCGGGGAGCAGTACTTC. It translates to CASSLRTGGEQYF.

This clonotype was counted many times. The chain recombines TRBV12-3 or TRBV12-4 with TRBJ2-1, with 12 bases aligning to TRBD2. CDR3 size: 14 residues. The V segment lost 6 bases and the J segment 7 bases; nucleotides outside the gene matches: 4. For the CDR3, the DNA is TGTGCCAGCAGGGCTAGCGGGGGGGTGAATGAGCAGTTCTTC. Its translation: CASRASGGVNEQFF.

This clonotype was counted between two and nine times. This rearrangement joins TRBV4-1 to TRBJ2-7; 9 nucleotides agree with TRBD2. The length of the CDR3 is 15 residues. Per germline, CDR1 MGHRA and CDR2 YSYEKL. V shed 5 bases, J shed 3 bases, and the junction held 8 bases outside the gene matches. The CDR3 reads CASSERAGGGYEQYF. The CDR3 DNA is TGCGCCAGCAGCGAACGAGCGGGGGGCGGCTACGAGCAGTACTTC.

The chain links TRBV2 to TRBJ2-7, with 8 nucleotides matching TRBD1. The CDR3 contains 14 residues. CDR1 is SNHLY, CDR2 FYNNEI, per germline. Unmatched junction bases numbered 8, after V lost 4 bases and J lost 6 bases. The CDR3 nucleotides are TGTGCCAGCAGTGGAACAGGGGGATACGGCGAGCAGTACTTC. Residues: CASSGTGGYGEQYF.

The genes are TRBV7-6 and TRBJ2-7, with D maybe TRBD2 (5 bases). Trimming shortened V by 1 base and J by 4 bases, and 11 bases separated the two germline ends. CDR1 is SGHVS, CDR2 FNYEAQ, per germline. The CDR3 contains 14 residues. The CDR3 region has the DNA TGTGCCAGCAGCTTAGGGGGAGAGGGTTACGAGCAGTACTTC. Translation: CASSLGGEGYEQYF.

This clonotype was counted a few times. The chain employs TRBV7-8 and TRBJ1-3; D is possibly TRBD1 (5 bases). Germline assignment: CDR1 SGHVS and CDR2 FQNEAQ. This CDR3 contains 17 residues. The ends were cut back, 2 bases at V and 3 bases at J, with 17 bases in the middle. Here the CDR3 reads CASSLWDPRGSGNTIYF. The CDR3 DNA reads as TGTGCCAGCAGCTTATGGGACCCCCGGGGGAGTGGAAACACCATATATTTT.

This clonotype occurred many times. V gene TRBV7-6 combines with J gene TRBJ1-4; no reliable D call. This CDR3 has 15 amino acids. Germline V gives CDR1 SGHVS, CDR2 FNYEAQ. Trimming shortened V by 5 bases and J by 4 bases, and 14 bases separated the two germline ends. The CDR3 region is CASSPNPRSNEKLFF. CDR3 DNA: TGTGCCAGCAGCCCAAACCCCAGGAGTAATGAAAAACTGTTTTTT.

In its sample, this clonotype was seen a few times. The chain has TRBV2 and TRBJ1-2; D unresolved. Between the trimmed V and J ends, which lost 5 bases and 13 bases, there was a span of 14 bases. Per germline, CDR1 SNHLY and CDR2 FYNNEI. This CDR3 is built from 11 residues. CDR3 in amino acids: CASSISDPLTF. CDR3 nucleotides: TGTGCCAGCAGTATCTCCGACCCTCTCACCTTC.

This chain connects TRBV11-2 to TRBJ2-5; D is possibly TRBD1 or TRBD2 (5 bases each). Trimming stripped 4 bases from V and 5 bases from J, with 20 bases between. The germline V gene encodes CDR1 SGHAT and CDR2 FQNNGV. The CDR3 consists of 16 residues. CDR3 nucleotide sequence: TGTGCCAGCAGCTGGTCGGGGCTACCGGTTGGGGAGACCCAGTACTTC. Protein: CASSWSGLPVGETQYF.

This clonotype was recorded a few times. V is TRBV7-2 and J is TRBJ2-3; unclear D gene. V was cut by 5 bases and J by 6 bases, with 9 bases left in between. This CDR3 contains 12 residues. Germline CDR1 SGHTA, CDR2 FQGNSA. The CDR3 reads CASSPVLDTQYF. The CDR3 DNA sequence: TGTGCCAGCAGCCCTGTCCTGGATACGCAGTATTTT.

This clonotype was detected ten times or more. The V call is TRBV28, the J call TRBJ1-4; D remains unclear. The CDR3 loop spans 12 amino acids. The V gene lost 5 bases and the J gene lost 17 bases, with 18 bases spanning the gap. From germline, CDR1 is MDHEN and CDR2 SYDVKM. The CDR3 here is CASSTRWKGTFF. As DNA, the CDR3 is TGTGCCAGCAGTACGCGTTGGAAGGGCACCTTTTTT.

The J gene is TRBJ1-2, the V gene TRBV7-8; a possible D gene is TRBD1 (6 bases). Germline values: CDR1 SGHVS, CDR2 FQNEAQ. CDR3 size: 15 residues. V shed 1 base and J shed 2 bases, with 11 bases lying between them. The CDR3 region is CASSLEHRANYGYTF. CDR3 DNA sequence: TGTGCCAGCAGCTTAGAACACAGGGCGAACTATGGCTACACCTTC. Full variable domain (rest looked up from reference TRBV7-8 and TRBJ1-2): GAGVSQSPRYKVAKRGQDVALRCDPISGHVSLFWYQQALGQGPEFLTYFQNEAQLDKSGLPSDRFFAERPEGSVSTLKIQRTQQEDSAVYLCASSLEHRANYGYTFGSGTRLTVV.

A few counts support this clonotype. The chain links TRBV10-2 to TRBJ1-2, with 12 bases matching TRBD1. The CDR3 runs 15 residues. The trim removed 2 bases at V and 7 bases at J, leaving 5 bases unmatched. Germline values: CDR1 WSHSY, CDR2 SAAADI. CDR3 bases: TGCGCCAGCAGTGAGCCGGGACAGGGGGCCCGTGGCTACACCTTC. Protein product: CASSEPGQGARGYTF.

This clonotype was seen a handful of times. The V gene is TRBV12-3 or TRBV12-4, the J gene TRBJ2-3; 9 bases match TRBD2. V was clipped by 5 bases and J by 1 base; unmatched bases: 4. The CDR3 sequence is 15 residues long. The chain's CDR3 is CASSLERGGTDTQYF. DNA of the CDR3: TGTGCCAGCAGTCTCGAGCGGGGGGGCACAGATACGCAGTATTTT.